The rows below give T cell receptor beta chains drawn from one sample of a study of blood T cell dynamics during melanoma immunotherapy. Produced via immunoSEQ multiplex PCR; TCRdb's table is partial and in-frame only. Of 15,000 to 20,000 clones listed, approximately 90% were seen once; the top ten hold 1.8%. The sequencing used blood, collected from a patient treated with checkpoint blockade. The receptors come from a human donor with melanoma. Both conserved end residues are part of each CDR3. The D gene is left open where the match is weak. The size of a clone is reported for some rows only, either as once, few or many, or as a class for expanded clones.

TRBD2	TRBJ2-5	TRBV4-2	-	TGTGCCAGCAGCCCGGGACTAGAAGAGACCCAGTACTTC	CASSPGLEETQYF
-	TRBJ1-2	TRBV7-9	-	TGTGCCAGCAGCGCATATTCGGGCCCGCTCTATGGCTACACCTTC	CASSAYSGPLYGYTF
TRBD1	TRBJ2-5	TRBV11-1	-	TGTGCCAGCAGCACTACAGGGGGCGCAAAAGGGACCCAGTACTTC	CASSTTGGAKGTQYF
-	TRBJ1-2	TRBV2	-	TGTGCCAGCATCTCGGACGTCAGCTATGGCTACACCTTC	CASISDVSYGYTF
-	TRBJ1-5	TRBV7-8	once	TGTGCCAGCAGCTACGGGGGCAATCAGCCCCAGCATTTT	CASSYGGNQPQHF
-	TRBJ2-7	TRBV7-2	-	TGTGCCAGCAGCTTAGAATGGAACTACGAGCAGTACTTC	CASSLEWNYEQYF
TRBD1	TRBJ1-5	TRBV7-9	-	TGTGCCAGCAGCCCATCCGACAGGGGGCTTAATCAGCCCCAGCATTTT	CASSPSDRGLNQPQHF
TRBD1	TRBJ1-2	TRBV30	-	TGTGCCTGGAGTGTACTGAGGGGGCCGGGTGGCTACACCTTC	CAWSVLRGPGGYTF
TRBD2	TRBJ2-1	TRBV11-2	once	TGTGCCAGCAGCTTCGGACTAGCGGGAGTATCCTACAATGAGCAGTTCTTC	CASSFGLAGVSYNEQFF
TRBD1	TRBJ1-1	TRBV7-9	-	TGTGCCAGCAGTTCGGGACAGTACACGAACACTGAAGCTTTCTTT	CASSSGQYTNTEAFF
TRBD1	TRBJ2-4	TRBV10-3	-	TGTGCCATCAGTGATCCTGAACTTGACAGGGGGATGGACATTCAGTACTTC	CAISDPELDRGMDIQYF
-	TRBJ1-3	TRBV4-1	-	TGCGCCAGCAGCCAGGGTGGACAAACCTGGGGAAACACCATATATTTT	CASSQGGQTWGNTIYF
-	TRBJ2-1	TRBV7-2	-	TGTGCCAGCAGCTTACAGGTCCAGGGGCGCAATGAGCAGTTCTTC	CASSLQVQGRNEQFF
TRBD1	TRBJ2-2	TRBV5-6	-	TGTGCCAGCAGGAGGACAGGGGGCCTTGCCGGGGAGCTGTTTTTT	CASRRTGGLAGELFF
TRBD2	TRBJ2-3	TRBV5-4	-	TGTGCCAGCAGCTTGGGGCCCACTAGCGGGAGCACAGATACGCAGTATTTT	CASSLGPTSGSTDTQYF
TRBD1	TRBJ1-2	TRBV18	-	TGTGCCAGCTCACCTCCCGGGACAGGGGGGAACTATGGCTACACCTTC	CASSPPGTGGNYGYTF
-	TRBJ1-1	TRBV10-3	-	TGTGCCACCAGGTTATCGGGGGAGGGCTCTGAAGCTTTCTTT	CATRLSGEGSEAFF
TRBD2	TRBJ2-7	TRBV5-1	once	TGCGCCAGCAGCCGCCGGGGGGGTAACTACGAGCAGTACTTC	CASSRRGGNYEQYF